The rows below give T cell receptor beta chains drawn from one sample of a study of blood T cell repertoires in COVID-19. The assay was immunoSEQ multiplex PCR, and TCRdb's table has in-frame clones only and misses some. The table has around 150,000 clones, about 79% seen once. The sequenced sample consisted of peripheral blood. The receptor set was obtained from a woman older than 75 with active or convalescent COVID-19. Each CDR3 is given with its conserved first and last residue. The D gene is left open where the match is weak. Rows give clone size only sometimes, using once, few, many, or a class for an expanded clone.

D gene	V gene	J gene	clone size	CDR3 protein	CDR3 DNA
TRBD1	TRBV10-1	TRBJ1-5	few	CASSKGARSNQPQHF	TGCGCCAGCAGTAAGGGGGCGCGAAGCAATCAGCCCCAGCATTTT
TRBD2	TRBV27	TRBJ2-1	-	CASSSKTSGGVIAYNEQFF	TGTGCCAGCAGTTCTAAGACTAGCGGGGGGGTCATCGCTTACAATGAGCAGTTCTTC
-	TRBV5-1	TRBJ2-5	-	CASSLAGPTGETQYF	TGCGCCAGCAGCTTGGCCGGCCCGACGGGGGAGACCCAGTACTTC
-	TRBV18	TRBJ1-1	-	CASSPPVTNTEAFF	TGTGCCAGCTCACCGCCGGTTACGAACACTGAAGCTTTCTTT
-	TRBV7-3	TRBJ1-1	few	CASSLNSGTEAFF	TGTGCCAGCAGCTTAAACAGTGGGACTGAAGCTTTCTTT
TRBD1	TRBV5-1	TRBJ1-1	-	CASSPGQGWDTEAFF	TGCGCCAGCAGCCCCGGACAGGGTTGGGACACTGAAGCTTTCTTT
-	TRBV3-1/TRBV3-2	TRBJ1-2	-	CASSQDSYGYTF	TGTGCCAGCAGCCAAGACAGCTATGGCTACACCTTC
-	TRBV4-1	TRBJ2-5	-	CASSQEGSLETQYF	TGCGCCAGCAGCCAAGAGGGTAGCTTGGAGACCCAGTACTTC
TRBD1	TRBV19	TRBJ1-5	-	CASSTGQVQHF	TGTGCCAGTAGTACCGGACAGGTTCAGCATTTT
TRBD2	TRBV9	TRBJ2-2	-	CASSVNPSGGIGELFF	TGTGCCAGCAGCGTAAACCCCAGCGGGGGTATCGGGGAGCTGTTTTTT
-	TRBV7-2	TRBJ2-6	-	CASSLQSGANVLTF	TGTGCCAGCAGCTTACAGTCGGGGGCCAACGTCCTGACTTTC
TRBD1	TRBV4-1	TRBJ1-2	few	CASSQGPGQGNYGYTF	TGCGCCAGCAGCCAAGGCCCGGGACAGGGAAACTATGGCTACACCTTC
TRBD1	TRBV20-1	TRBJ1-2	-	CSASLMTGPYGYTF	TGCAGTGCTAGTCTCATGACAGGGCCCTATGGCTACACCTTC
TRBD1	TRBV2	TRBJ1-1	-	CASRYPATGGNTEAFF	TGTGCCAGCAGATACCCCGCGACAGGGGGGAACACTGAAGCTTTCTTT
-	TRBV2	TRBJ1-2	-	CASSDQILLGSYTF	TGTGCCAGCAGTGATCAAATCTTACTAGGGAGCTACACCTTC
-	TRBV4-2	TRBJ1-4	once	CASSQRGGGTNEKLFF	TGTGCCAGCAGCCAACGCGGGGGGGGCACTAATGAAAAACTGTTTTTT
TRBD1	TRBV6-5	TRBJ1-5	-	CASSTTGVGNQPQHF	TGTGCCAGCAGCACGACAGGGGTTGGCAATCAGCCCCAGCATTTT
-	TRBV19	TRBJ1-1	-	CASSIGLTEAFF	TGTGCCAGTAGTATAGGTCTGACTGAAGCTTTCTTT
TRBD1	TRBV24-1	TRBJ2-2	-	CATSDSGQGNGELFF	TGTGCCACCAGTGATTCAGGACAGGGCAACGGGGAGCTGTTTTTT
-	TRBV5-1	TRBJ2-2	-	CASSLARAVGELFF	TGCGCCAGCAGCTTGGCGCGGGCGGTCGGGGAGCTGTTTTTT
-	TRBV27	TRBJ2-1	-	CASSPPTVNEQFF	TGTGCCAGCAGTCCCCCGACTGTCAATGAGCAGTTCTTC
TRBD2	TRBV19	TRBJ2-3	-	CASSVRLAGASTDTQYF	TGTGCCAGTAGTGTCCGACTAGCGGGGGCCAGCACAGATACGCAGTATTTT
TRBD1	TRBV19	TRBJ2-1	-	CASSTDLGTGTRNEQFF	TGTGCCAGTAGTACAGACCTCGGGACAGGGACTCGCAATGAGCAGTTCTTC
-	TRBV9	TRBJ1-1	-	CASSVGEGRGEAFF	TGTGCCAGCAGCGTAGGGGAGGGGAGGGGTGAAGCTTTCTTT
-	TRBV3-1/TRBV3-2	TRBJ1-1	once	CASSQGRYQNTEAFF	TGTGCCAGCAGCCAAGGCAGATACCAGAACACTGAAGCTTTCTTT
-	TRBV5-4	TRBJ2-2	-	CASSFGWNTGELFF	TGTGCCAGCAGCTTCGGTTGGAACACCGGGGAGCTGTTTTTT
-	TRBV19	TRBJ1-1	once	CASSIWGRVDTEAFF	TGTGCCAGTAGTATTTGGGGGCGGGTCGACACTGAAGCTTTCTTT
TRBD1	TRBV2	TRBJ1-6	-	CASSTTGTGVGSALHF	TGTGCCAGCAGTACTACCGGGACAGGGGTTGGTTCGGCCCTCCACTTT
TRBD1	TRBV6-1	TRBJ2-3	-	CASSATNSGTDTDTQYF	TGTGCCAGCAGTGCGACGAACTCCGGGACAGATACAGATACGCAGTATTTT
TRBD2	TRBV5-5	TRBJ2-3	-	CASSSVGTTPHDTQYF	TGTGCCAGCAGCTCGGTAGGGACTACGCCCCACGATACGCAGTATTTT
-	TRBV20-1	TRBJ2-7	-	CSASYEGYEQYF	TGCAGTGCTAGTTACGAGGGCTACGAGCAGTACTTC
-	TRBV7-2	TRBJ1-4	few	CASSLETGGRATNEKLFF	TGTGCCAGCAGCTTAGAAACGGGGGGGCGGGCAACTAATGAAAAACTGTTTTTT
-	TRBV7-9	TRBJ1-2	-	CASSLGQVFAGYTF	TGTGCCAGCAGCCTGGGGCAGGTTTTCGCTGGCTACACCTTC
-	TRBV7-9	TRBJ2-3	-	CASSVQGRPDTQYF	TGTGCCAGCAGCGTACAGGGTAGGCCAGATACGCAGTATTTT
TRBD1	TRBV6-9	TRBJ1-3	once	CAGSQGDRISGNTIYF	TGTGCCGGTTCACAAGGGGACAGGATCTCTGGAAACACCATATATTTT
TRBD2	TRBV29-1	TRBJ2-1	-	CSARLQRTSGGLWGYNEQFF	TGCAGCGCACGACTTCAAAGGACTAGCGGGGGGTTATGGGGATACAATGAGCAGTTCTTC
-	TRBV9	TRBJ2-1	-	CASSVSGSYNEQFF	TGTGCCAGCAGCGTGAGCGGATCCTACAATGAGCAGTTCTTC
-	TRBV30	TRBJ2-4	-	CAWTPGGGGAKNIQYF	TGTGCCTGGACCCCGGGCGGTGGGGGGGCCAAAAACATTCAGTACTTC
TRBD1	TRBV28	TRBJ1-5	-	CATSKQGNQPQHF	TGTGCCACCTCAAAACAGGGGAATCAGCCCCAGCATTTT
TRBD1	TRBV29-1	TRBJ1-1	-	CSADGTGGVNTEAFF	TGCAGCGCCGACGGGACAGGGGGCGTGAACACTGAAGCTTTCTTT
TRBD1	TRBV27	TRBJ1-2	-	CASSPGQGAVDGYTF	TGTGCCAGCAGTCCGGGACAGGGGGCGGTTGATGGCTACACCTTC